The clone carrying this T cell receptor (beta chain) was seen once. The antigen is not known. These data come from a study of T cell responses to AZD1222 COVID-19 vaccine. Overall study findings and caveats: Variant regions that are unmutated are reportedly the target of nearly half of spike-specific TCRs. Clonal diversity was possibly underestimated, and the donors were mostly white British, with more females. The span of vaccine-associated CD4 TCRs extended across spike, with dominance at 160-218 and 743-854. Compared with day 0, the breadth and depth of the Spike-specific TCR repertoire rose significantly after two doses of AZD1222.

Germline assignment: CDR1 SGHRS and CDR2 YFSETQ. The CDR3 length is 19 residues. The germline V and J ends were trimmed by 3 bases and 0 bases, with 25 bases remaining between them. Profiled with immunoSEQ multiplex PCR; TCRdb holds only in-frame clones, not every one. The sample records 120,000 or so clones, roughly 84% being singletons. The source material was peripheral blood, sampled on day 0 of AZD1222 vaccination. The gene calls are TRBV5-1 and TRBJ2-7, with a possible D match to TRBD2 (5 bases). The receptor comes from an adult in good health. The CDR3 coding sequence is TGCGCCAGCAGCTCAAGTTACGCCGGTGGCCGAGGAGGCTCCTACGAGCAGTACTTC. Protein: CASSSSYAGGRGGSYEQYF.